Sequencing of this T cell receptor beta chain was carried out in a study of response to subunit inactivated influenza vaccine. General study results and limits: Seasonal influenza vaccination, on each occasion, was suggested by the authors to recruit few new T cells.

TCRdb re-called the RT-PCR reads with MiXCR, one entry per CDR3 protein. The sample consists of hundreds of thousands of distinct CDR3 sequences, around a sixth of them appearing once. Note on this clonotype: Its target is unknown.

The source material was PBMCs from blood, sampled about 5 days after vaccination. The TCR comes from a man in his forties or fifties who received an inactivated influenza vaccine.

CDR3 sequence: CATLVDSNTEAFF. The DNA for the CDR3 is TGTGCCACCCTGGTGGATTCGAACACTGAAGCTTTCTTT. The chain links TRBV2 to TRBJ1-1, with D unresolved. Trimming cost V 10 bases and J 1 base, with 13 bases left between them. Germline V CDR1 and CDR2: SNHLY, FYNNEI. CDR3 length: 13 amino acids.